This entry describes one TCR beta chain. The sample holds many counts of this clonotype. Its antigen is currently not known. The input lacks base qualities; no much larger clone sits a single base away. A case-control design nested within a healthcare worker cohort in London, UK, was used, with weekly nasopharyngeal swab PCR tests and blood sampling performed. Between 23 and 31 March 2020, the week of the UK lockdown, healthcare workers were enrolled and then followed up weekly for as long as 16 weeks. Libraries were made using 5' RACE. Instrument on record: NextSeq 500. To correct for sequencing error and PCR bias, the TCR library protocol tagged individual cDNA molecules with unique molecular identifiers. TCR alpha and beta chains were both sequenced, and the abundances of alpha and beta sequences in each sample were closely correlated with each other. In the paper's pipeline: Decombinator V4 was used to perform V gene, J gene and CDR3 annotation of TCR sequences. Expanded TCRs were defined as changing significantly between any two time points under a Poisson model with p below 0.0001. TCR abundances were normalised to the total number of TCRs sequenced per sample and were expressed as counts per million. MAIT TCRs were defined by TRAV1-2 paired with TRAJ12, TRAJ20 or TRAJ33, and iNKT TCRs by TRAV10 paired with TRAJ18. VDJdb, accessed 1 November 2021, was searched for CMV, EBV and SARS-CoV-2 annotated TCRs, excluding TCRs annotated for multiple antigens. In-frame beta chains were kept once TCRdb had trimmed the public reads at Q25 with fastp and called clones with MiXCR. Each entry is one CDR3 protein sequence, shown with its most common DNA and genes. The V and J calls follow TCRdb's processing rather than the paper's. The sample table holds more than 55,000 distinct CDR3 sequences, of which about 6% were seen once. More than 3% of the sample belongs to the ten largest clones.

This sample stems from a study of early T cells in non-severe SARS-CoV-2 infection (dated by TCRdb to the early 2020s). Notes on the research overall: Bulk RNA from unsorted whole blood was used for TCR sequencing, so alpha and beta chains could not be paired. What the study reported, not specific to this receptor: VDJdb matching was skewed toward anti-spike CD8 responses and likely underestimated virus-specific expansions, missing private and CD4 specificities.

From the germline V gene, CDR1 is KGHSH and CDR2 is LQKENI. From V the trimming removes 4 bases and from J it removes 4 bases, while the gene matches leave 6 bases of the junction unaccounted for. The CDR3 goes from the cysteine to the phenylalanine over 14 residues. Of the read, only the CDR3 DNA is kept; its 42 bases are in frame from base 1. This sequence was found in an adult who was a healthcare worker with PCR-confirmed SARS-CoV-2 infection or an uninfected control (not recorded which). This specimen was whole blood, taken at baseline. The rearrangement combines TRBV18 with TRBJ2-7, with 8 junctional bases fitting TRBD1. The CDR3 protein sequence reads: CASSLHQGAYEQYF. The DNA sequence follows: TGTGCCAGCTCACTTCATCAGGGGGCGTACGAGCAGTACTTC.